This T cell receptor beta chain was sequenced during a study of human T cells and chemical hapten exposure. Study-level background: Sensitizing treatment utilized 2% DPC over an approximately 2 cm by approximately 2 cm portion of upper inner arm skin. Across the whole study, which lasted 20 to 30 weeks, patients were given diphenylcyclopropenone on the scalp once a week. Study outcomes and limitations: Versus controls, significantly more large CDR3 similarity clusters arose from expanded TCRs. Donor immune responses may differ from healthy people's, since all donors had alopecia.

In this sample, this clonotype turned up a few times. No antigen is known for it. This CDR3 has 12 residues. V lost 5 bases, J lost 5 bases, and 9 bases lay in between. Time point described: patch test 1, 2 weeks after DPC sensitization. The treatment: therapeutic diphenylcyclopropenone sensitization with weekly scalp DPC. MiXCR was run by TCRdb on the RACE reads, yielding one entry per CDR3 protein. The data hold about 380,000 distinct CDR3 sequences, with around 5% observed a single time. The sequence derives from a woman between 50 and 59 years old with alopecia areata. Some clones in this sample may be carry-over from other donors' samples. The chain employs TRBV12-3 or TRBV12-4 and TRBJ1-1; no clear D gene. The sample in question was whole blood, obtained in connection with sensitization to the hapten diphenylcyclopropenone (DPC). For the CDR3, the DNA is TGTGCCAGCAGTGAGGGTTGGACTGAAGCTTTCTTT. This translates into CASSEGWTEAFF.